This T cell receptor beta chain was identified during a study of graft-versus-host responses after intestinal transplantation (dated by TCRdb to the early 2020s). With respect to the entire study: The transplants that recipients got were multivisceral, liver-intestinal, or isolated intestinal. Alloreactive clones were identified by sequencing pre-transplant mixed lymphocyte reaction products and comparing them with unstimulated pre-transplant donor and recipient T cells. After intestinal transplantation, graft-versus-host and host-versus-graft alloreactive T cell clones were followed in the graft, circulation and bone marrow using bulk TCR-beta CDR3 sequencing. Every recipient was given anti-thymocyte globulin induction, then maintenance tacrolimus and steroids for about three years. Samples from three later patients were sequenced in-house on an Illumina MiSeq with MiXCR processing rather than by the commercial service. A peak of at least 4% donor T cells among recipient peripheral blood mononuclear cells was the definition used for donor T cell macrochimerism. Of the roughly 23 intestinal transplant recipients enrolled in the cohort, one of whom was a retransplant, a few patients without pretransplant specimens were excluded.

General study outcomes and caveats: GvH clones were detected in recipient bone marrow, and some of these GvH clones were observed earlier in ileal mucosa or blood, consistent with an intestinal mucosal origin. Early after transplant, peak levels of circulating GvH clones were found to be associated with declines in HvG clones. In patients with donor T cell macrochimerism, the allografts had high GvH to HvG T cell clonal ratios. The relatively low number and heterogeneity of intestinal transplant patients limited the conclusions.

What this sample's time point label stands for: cells obtained before transplantation from donor or recipient. CD3+CD4+ and CD3+CD8+ populations were FACS-sorted from unstimulated pre-transplant donor and recipient cells taken from spleen or lymph nodes. The germline V gene sets CDR1 to SGHRS and CDR2 to YFSETQ. Trimming accounts for 7 bases at V and 2 bases at J, while the number of junction bases matched to no gene is 7. Including cysteine and phenylalanine, the CDR3 has 15 amino acids. The read is trimmed to its CDR3 DNA, 45 bases read in frame from base 1. Library preparation was by the immunoSEQ multiplex PCR assay. In most patients, genomic DNA was isolated using the Qiagen DNeasy Blood and Tissue Kit and sent frozen to Adaptive Biotechnologies for TCR sequencing. For most patients, genomic DNA was subjected to high-throughput TCR-beta CDR3 sequencing by Adaptive Biotechnologies. The source study handled its data this way. TCR sequencing data for roughly 18 patients were retrieved from Adaptive's ImmunoSEQ software; three other patients were processed with MiXCR and VDJtools. CD4 versus CD8 sorting errors were corrected by removing sequences found in both subsets at a frequency ratio below 5:1. CDR3 nucleotide sequences shared by donor and recipient were removed because the origin of these sequences could not be assigned. To be classed as alloreactive, a clone needed at least 2-fold expansion over unstimulated cells and a minimum CFSE-low frequency of 0.002% (template counts) or 0.001% (read counts). A clone was considered mappable if detected in the sequenced pre-transplant spleen, lymph node, or MLR CFSE-low populations of the donor or recipient. The cumulative frequency of alloreactive clones was calculated as a percentage of all sequences, weighted by copy number. Sourced from immuneACCESS, this table was stored by TCRdb with only in-frame sequences that have V and J called. A share of the clones is absent; for the studies checked, an unresolved V gene accounts for under half, and the remainder has no known explanation. V and J calls and clone size are copied from that table; D and trimming were computed from the DNA. This sample lists tens of thousands of clones; about 93% were detected once. The ten largest clones capture approximately 2% of the sample.

Comments on this clone: Its target antigen remains unknown. There are no base qualities to consult, and no much larger clone falls within one base.

The sequenced sample was unstimulated CD8+ T cells sorted from spleen or lymph node cells, obtained before intestinal transplant. The sequence links TRBV5-1 to TRBJ2-3, with 10 central nucleotides matching TRBD2. The source is a human donor who received an intestinal transplant. The CDR3 corresponds to CASRGLAAITDTQYF. The DNA reads as follows: TGCGCCAGCCGAGGACTAGCGGCGATCACAGATACGCAGTATTTT.